This passage covers 9 T cell receptor beta chains from one sample sequenced in a study of cytomegalovirus exposure and HLA in healthy donors. The PCR contained 60 Vbeta and 13 Jbeta primers. Profiled with immunoSEQ multiplex PCR; TCRdb holds only in-frame clones, not every one. The sample gives approximately 130,000 clones, about 78% of which show up once; approximately 3.9% is in the top ten. The sequenced material came from PBMCs. The receptors were sampled from a man between 50 and 59 years old in good health and CMV-seropositive.

The V and J genes are TRBV19 and TRBJ1-4; no reliable D call. V lost 8 bases and J lost 7, with 5 bases in between. The CDR3 runs 10 residues. Germline V gene sequence: CDR1 LNHDA, CDR2 SQIVND (reference sequence). The CDR3 coding sequence is TGTGCCAGTTCCAGTGAAAAACTGTTTTTT. Translated, it gives CASSSEKLFF. The full variable domain, in which reference TRBV19 and TRBJ1-4 provide the parts outside the CDR3, is DGGITQSPKYLFRKEGQNVTLSCEQNLNHDAMYWYRQDPGQGLRLIYYSQIVNDFQKGDIAEGYSVSREKKESFPLTVTSAQKNPTAFYLCASSSEKLFFGSGTQLSVL.

The V and J genes are TRBV5-1 and TRBJ1-1, with TRBD1 matching 8 bases. The V gene's germline CDR1 is SGHRS and CDR2 YFSETQ. The CDR3 has 13 amino acids. With 2 bases clipped from V and 8 bases from J, the junction kept 5 bases outside the gene matches. CDR3 sequence reads: CASSFNRGNEAFF. Written as DNA, the CDR3 is TGCGCCAGCAGCTTTAACAGGGGGAACGAAGCTTTCTTT.

This chain joins TRBV7-9 and TRBJ1-4, with D hard to call. The V and J ends lost 2 bases and 5 bases respectively, with 12 bases between them. Germline CDR1 reads SEHNR; CDR2 reads FQNEAQ (reference sequence). This CDR3 has 15 amino acids. The CDR3 loop reads CASSLTLGENEKLFF. The CDR3 DNA follows: TGTGCCAGCAGCTTAACTCTCGGGGAGAATGAAAAACTGTTTTTT.

The chain recombines TRBV6-1 with TRBJ2-7; 9 bases fit TRBD1. This CDR3 is 13 amino acids long. V trimming: 6 bases; J trimming: 6 bases; junction bases outside the gene matches: 6. Germline V gene lookup returns CDR1 MNHNS and CDR2 SASEGT. The DNA of the CDR3 is TGTGCCAGCAGGGACACAGGGGGCTCCGAGCAGTACTTC. It translates to CASRDTGGSEQYF.

The chain employs TRBV7-2 and TRBJ2-1, with unresolved D. Germline V gives CDR1 SGHTA, CDR2 FQGNSA. Trimming stripped 0 bases from V and 3 bases from J, with 12 bases between. The CDR3 length is 16 residues. DNA of the CDR3: TGTGCCAGCAGCTTAGCCCCCCGGGTGAGCTACAATGAGCAGTTCTTC. Protein sequence: CASSLAPRVSYNEQFF. Looking up the rest from reference TRBV7-2 and TRBJ2-1 gives the full variable domain: GAGVSQSPSNKVTEKGKDVELRCDPISGHTALYWYRQSLGQGLEFLIYFQGNSAPDKSGLPSDRFSAERTGGSVSTLTIQRTQQEDSAVYLCASSLAPRVSYNEQFFGPGTRLTVL.

The chain links TRBV5-1 to TRBJ2-5; a weak D match, TRBD2 (5 bases). The CDR3 runs to 15 residues. The germline V and J ends were trimmed by 4 bases and 3 bases, with 16 bases remaining between them. Germline CDR1 is SGHRS and CDR2 is YFSETQ. CDR3 sequence (DNA): TGCGCCAGCAGCCCGTTTGGCGGGCCCAAAGAGACCCAGTACTTC. Its protein is CASSPFGGPKETQYF.

This sequence joins TRBV2 and TRBJ1-2; no reliable D call. V was shortened by 5 bases and J by 0 bases, with 13 bases between the two germline ends. This CDR3 is built from 15 residues. Per germline, CDR1 SNHLY and CDR2 FYNNEI. The CDR3 loop is CASSLGRGANYGYTF. The CDR3 bases are TGTGCCAGCAGTCTGGGCCGGGGAGCTAACTATGGCTACACCTTC.

The chain links TRBV2 to TRBJ1-5; tentative D call: TRBD1 (6 bases). V was trimmed by 2 bases and J by 5 bases, leaving 16 bases between them. The CDR3 spans 16 residues. Germline CDR1 reads SNHLY; CDR2 reads FYNNEI. The CDR3 loop is CASSETYITGHQPQHF. The CDR3 DNA follows: TGTGCCAGCAGTGAAACCTATATTACAGGGCATCAGCCCCAGCATTTT. Using reference TRBV2 and TRBJ1-5 for the parts outside the CDR3, the full variable domain is EPEVTQTPSHQVTQMGQEVILRCVPISNHLYFYWYRQILGQKVEFLVSFYNNEISEKSEIFDDQFSVERPDGSNFTLKIRSTKLEDSAMYFCASSETYITGHQPQHFGDGTRLSIL.

This chain connects TRBV10-2 to TRBJ1-2; 7 bases fit TRBD1. Germline trimming cut 3 bases from V and 5 bases from J; bases unmatched to any gene: 3. The V gene's germline CDR1 is WSHSY and CDR2 SAAADI. This CDR3 has 13 residues. CDR3 amino acids: CASSESRGYGYTF. DNA of the CDR3: TGCGCCAGCAGTGAATCCAGGGGGTATGGCTACACCTTC.